This section outlines one TCR beta chain sequence together with its context. The TCR beta cDNA libraries carried unique molecular identifiers. TCRdb recomputed calls from the PCR reads with MiXCR, one row per CDR3 protein. The data hold 600,000 to 750,000 distinct CDR3 sequences, with approximately 60% observed a single time. This sample was included in a study of post-analysis software for immune sequencing data. Study at large: The study covered relapsing-remitting, secondary progressive and progressive-relapsing courses of multiple sclerosis.

The clonotype was recovered from a girl aged 2 to 10 with multiple sclerosis. The source material was blood.

CDR3 in amino acids: CASSLPGEVREQFF. The CDR3 DNA is TGTGCCAGCAGTCTCCCCGGAGAGGTCCGGGAGCAGTTCTTC. The V gene is TRBV27, the J gene TRBJ2-1; D unclear. V lost 5 bases, J lost 10 bases, and 18 bases lay in between. The CDR3 has 14 amino acids. Germline CDR1 is MNHEY and CDR2 is SMNVEV (reference sequence).